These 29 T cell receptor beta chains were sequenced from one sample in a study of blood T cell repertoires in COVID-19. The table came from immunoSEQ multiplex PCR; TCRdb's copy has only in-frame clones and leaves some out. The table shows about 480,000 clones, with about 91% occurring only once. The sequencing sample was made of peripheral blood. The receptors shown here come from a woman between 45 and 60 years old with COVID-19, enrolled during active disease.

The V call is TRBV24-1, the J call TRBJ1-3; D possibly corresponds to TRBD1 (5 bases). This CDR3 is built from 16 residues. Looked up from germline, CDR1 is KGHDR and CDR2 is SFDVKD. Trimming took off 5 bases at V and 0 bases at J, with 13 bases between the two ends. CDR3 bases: TGTGCCACCAGTGGGGGCAGTTCGAGCTCTGGAAACACCATATATTTT. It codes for CATSGGSSSSGNTIYF.

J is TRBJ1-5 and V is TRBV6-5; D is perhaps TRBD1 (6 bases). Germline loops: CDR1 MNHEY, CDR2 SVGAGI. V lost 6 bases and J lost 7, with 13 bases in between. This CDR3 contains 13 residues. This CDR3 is CASSPNRDQPQHF. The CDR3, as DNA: TGTGCCAGCAGCCCGAACAGGGACCAGCCCCAGCATTTT.

CDR3 amino acids: CASSQVGEPQHF. The DNA of the CDR3 is TGTGCCAGCAGCCAAGTCGGGGAGCCCCAGCATTTT. This sequence joins TRBV14 and TRBJ1-5; D uncertain. Germline values: CDR1 SGHDN, CDR2 FVKESK. V lost 1 base, J lost 8 bases, and 6 bases lay in between. The CDR3 length is 12 residues.

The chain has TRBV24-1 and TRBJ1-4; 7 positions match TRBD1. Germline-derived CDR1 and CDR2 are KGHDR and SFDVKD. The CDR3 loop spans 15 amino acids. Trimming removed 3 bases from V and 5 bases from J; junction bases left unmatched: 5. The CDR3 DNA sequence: TGTGCCACCAGTGATACCGGGACAGAGAATGAAAAACTGTTTTTT. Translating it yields CATSDTGTENEKLFF.

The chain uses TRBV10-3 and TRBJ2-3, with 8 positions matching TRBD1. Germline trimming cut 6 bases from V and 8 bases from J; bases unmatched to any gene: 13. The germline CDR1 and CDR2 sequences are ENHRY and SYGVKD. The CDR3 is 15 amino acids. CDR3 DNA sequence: TGTGCCATCAGGGGTTTGGACAGGGACGAGATTACGCAGTATTTT. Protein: CAIRGLDRDEITQYF.

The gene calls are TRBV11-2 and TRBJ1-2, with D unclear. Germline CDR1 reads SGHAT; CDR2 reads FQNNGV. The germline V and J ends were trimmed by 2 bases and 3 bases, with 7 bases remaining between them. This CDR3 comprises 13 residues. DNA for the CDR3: TGTGCCAGCAGCTTAAACTCTTACTATGGCTACACCTTC. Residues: CASSLNSYYGYTF. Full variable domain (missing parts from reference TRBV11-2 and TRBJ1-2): EAGVAQSPRYKIIEKRQSVAFWCNPISGHATLYWYQQILGQGPKLLIQFQNNGVVDDSQLPKDRFSAERLKGVDSTLKIQPAKLEDSAVYLCASSLNSYYGYTFGSGTRLTVV.

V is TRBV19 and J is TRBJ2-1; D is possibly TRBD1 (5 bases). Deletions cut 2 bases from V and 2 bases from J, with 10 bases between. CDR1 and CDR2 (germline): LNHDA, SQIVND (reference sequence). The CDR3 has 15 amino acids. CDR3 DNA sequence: TGTGCCAGTAGTATATTTTTAGGGGCCTACAATGAGCAGTTCTTC. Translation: CASSIFLGAYNEQFF.

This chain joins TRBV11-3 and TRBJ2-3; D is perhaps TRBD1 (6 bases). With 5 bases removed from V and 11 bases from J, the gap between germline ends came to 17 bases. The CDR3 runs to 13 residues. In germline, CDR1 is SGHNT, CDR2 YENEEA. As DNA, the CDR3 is TGTGCCAGCAGCGAAAGGGGGACGACGGAGCAGTATTTT. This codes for CASSERGTTEQYF.

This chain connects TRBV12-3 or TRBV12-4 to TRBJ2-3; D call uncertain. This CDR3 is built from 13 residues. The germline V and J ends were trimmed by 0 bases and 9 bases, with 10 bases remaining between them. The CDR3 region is CASSLALKRTQYF. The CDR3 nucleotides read TGTGCCAGCAGTTTAGCGCTAAAGAGGACGCAGTATTTT.

The CDR3 bases are TGTGCCAGTAGTACCCGAGGGGGGACAGGGGTCCCCTACGAGCAGTACTTC. This sequence encodes CASSTRGGTGVPYEQYF. J is TRBJ2-7 and V is TRBV19; 10 bases fit TRBD1. The CDR3 spans 17 residues. V was clipped by 4 bases and J by 2 bases; unmatched bases: 11. CDR1 and CDR2 (germline): LNHDA, SQIVND (reference sequence).

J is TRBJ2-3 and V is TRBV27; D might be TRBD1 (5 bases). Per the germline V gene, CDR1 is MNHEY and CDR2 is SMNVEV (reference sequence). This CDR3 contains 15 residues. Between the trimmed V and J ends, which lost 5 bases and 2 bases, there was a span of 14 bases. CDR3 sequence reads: CASSRTQVNTDTQYF. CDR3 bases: TGTGCCAGCAGTAGGACACAAGTAAACACAGATACGCAGTATTTT.

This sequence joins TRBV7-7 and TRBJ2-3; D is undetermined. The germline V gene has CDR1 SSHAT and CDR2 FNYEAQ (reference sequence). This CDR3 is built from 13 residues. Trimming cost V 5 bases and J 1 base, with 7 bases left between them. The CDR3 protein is CASSPSRTDTQYF. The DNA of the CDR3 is TGTGCCAGCAGCCCATCCCGCACAGATACGCAGTATTTT.

The CDR3 loop reads CASSLHTAQETQYF. The CDR3 nucleotides are TGTGCCAGCAGCTTACATACAGCCCAAGAGACCCAGTACTTC. The V and J genes are TRBV7-6 and TRBJ2-5; D is uncertain. CDR3 size: 14 residues. Trimming shortened V by 2 bases and J by 1 base, and 8 bases separated the two germline ends. The germline gives CDR1 SGHVS, CDR2 FNYEAQ. The whole variable domain, filled in from reference TRBV7-6 and TRBJ2-5, reads GAGVSQSPRYKVTKRGQDVALRCDPISGHVSLYWYRQALGQGPEFLTYFNYEAQQDKSGLPNDRFSAERPEGSISTLTIQRTEQRDSAMYRCASSLHTAQETQYFGPGTRLLVL.

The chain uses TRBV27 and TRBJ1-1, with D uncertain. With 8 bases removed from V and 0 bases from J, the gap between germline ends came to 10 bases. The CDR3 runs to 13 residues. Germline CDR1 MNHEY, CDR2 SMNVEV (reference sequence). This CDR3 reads CASYLTVNTEAFF. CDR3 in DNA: TGTGCCAGCTACCTAACGGTGAACACTGAAGCTTTCTTT.

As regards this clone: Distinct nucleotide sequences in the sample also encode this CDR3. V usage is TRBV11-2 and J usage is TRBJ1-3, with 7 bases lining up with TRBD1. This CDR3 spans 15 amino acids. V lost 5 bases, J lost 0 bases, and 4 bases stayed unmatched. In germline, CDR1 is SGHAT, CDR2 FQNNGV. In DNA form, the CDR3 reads TGTGCCAGCAGCCCTAGGACAGGCTCTGGAAACACCATATATTTT. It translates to CASSPRTGSGNTIYF.

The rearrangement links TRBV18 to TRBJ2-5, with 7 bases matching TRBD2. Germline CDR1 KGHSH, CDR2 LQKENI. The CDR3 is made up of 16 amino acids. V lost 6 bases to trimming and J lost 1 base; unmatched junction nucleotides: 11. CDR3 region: CASSLPRRGIQETQYF. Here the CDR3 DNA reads TGTGCCAGCTCTCTCCCTCGGCGGGGGATCCAAGAGACCCAGTACTTC. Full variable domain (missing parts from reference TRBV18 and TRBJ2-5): NAGVMQNPRHLVRRRGQEARLRCSPMKGHSHVYWYRQLPEEGLKFMVYLQKENIIDESGMPKERFSAEFPKEGPSILRIQQVVRGDSAAYFCASSLPRRGIQETQYFGPGTRLLVL.

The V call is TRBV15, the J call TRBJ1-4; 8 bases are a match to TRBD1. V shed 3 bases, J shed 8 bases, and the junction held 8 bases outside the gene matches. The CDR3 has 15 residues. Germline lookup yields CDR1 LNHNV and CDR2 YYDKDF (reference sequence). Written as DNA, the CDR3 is TGTGCCACCAGCAGGGCCGGGACAGGCTACGAAAAACTGTTTTTT. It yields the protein CATSRAGTGYEKLFF.

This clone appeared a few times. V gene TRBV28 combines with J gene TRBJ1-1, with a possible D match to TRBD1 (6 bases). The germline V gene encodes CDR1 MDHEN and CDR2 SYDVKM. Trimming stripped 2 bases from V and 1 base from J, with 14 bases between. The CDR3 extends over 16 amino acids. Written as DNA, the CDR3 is TGTGCCAGCAGTTTAATACAGGGTGCTGGGAACACTGAAGCTTTCTTT. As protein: CASSLIQGAGNTEAFF.

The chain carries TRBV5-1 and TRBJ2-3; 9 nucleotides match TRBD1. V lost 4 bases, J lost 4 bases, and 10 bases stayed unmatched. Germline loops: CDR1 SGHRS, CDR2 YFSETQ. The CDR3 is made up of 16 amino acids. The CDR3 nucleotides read TGCGCCAGCAGCCCCCACTGGGACAGGGTGCCAGATACGCAGTATTTT. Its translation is CASSPHWDRVPDTQYF. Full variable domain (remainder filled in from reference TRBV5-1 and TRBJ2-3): KAGVTQTPRYLIKTRGQQVTLSCSPISGHRSVSWYQQTPGQGLQFLFEYFSETQRNKGNFPGRFSGRQFSNSRSEMNVSTLELGDSALYLCASSPHWDRVPDTQYFGPGTRLTVL.

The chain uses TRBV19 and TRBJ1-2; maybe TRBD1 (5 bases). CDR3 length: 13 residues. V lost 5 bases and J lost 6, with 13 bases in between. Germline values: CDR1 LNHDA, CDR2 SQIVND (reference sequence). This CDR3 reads CASSSQGFDGYTF. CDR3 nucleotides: TGTGCCAGTAGTTCCCAGGGCTTTGATGGCTACACCTTC.

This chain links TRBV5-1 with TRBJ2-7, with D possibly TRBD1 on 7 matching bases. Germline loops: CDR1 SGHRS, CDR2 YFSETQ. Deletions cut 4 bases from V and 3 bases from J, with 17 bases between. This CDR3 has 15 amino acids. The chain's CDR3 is CASSPTGGQLYEQYF. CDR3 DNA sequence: TGCGCCAGCAGCCCGACCGGGGGACAGCTCTACGAGCAGTACTTC.

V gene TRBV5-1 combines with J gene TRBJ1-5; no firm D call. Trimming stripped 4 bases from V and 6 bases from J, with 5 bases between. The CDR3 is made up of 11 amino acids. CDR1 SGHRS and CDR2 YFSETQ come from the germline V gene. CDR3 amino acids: CASSPVQPQHF. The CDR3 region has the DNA TGCGCCAGCAGCCCGGTTCAGCCCCAGCATTTT.

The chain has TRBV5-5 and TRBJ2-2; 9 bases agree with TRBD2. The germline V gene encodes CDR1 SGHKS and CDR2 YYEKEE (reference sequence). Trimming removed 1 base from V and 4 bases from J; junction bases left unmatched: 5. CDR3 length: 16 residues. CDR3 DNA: TGTGCCAGCAGCTTGTTCAGGACTAGCGCCACCGGGGAGCTGTTTTTT. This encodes CASSLFRTSATGELFF.

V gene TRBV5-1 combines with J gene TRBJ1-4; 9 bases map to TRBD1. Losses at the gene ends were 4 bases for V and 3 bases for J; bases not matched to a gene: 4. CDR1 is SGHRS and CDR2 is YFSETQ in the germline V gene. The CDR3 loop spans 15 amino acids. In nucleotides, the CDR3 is TGCGCCAGCAGCGTGGGGGACAGGGCTAATGAAAAACTGTTTTTT. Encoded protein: CASSVGDRANEKLFF.

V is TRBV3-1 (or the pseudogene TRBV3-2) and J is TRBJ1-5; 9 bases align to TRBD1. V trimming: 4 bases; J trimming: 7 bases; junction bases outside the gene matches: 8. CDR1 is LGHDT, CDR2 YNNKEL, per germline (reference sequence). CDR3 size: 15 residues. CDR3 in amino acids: CASSRTGQGRQPQHF. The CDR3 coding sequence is TGTGCCAGCAGCCGGACCGGACAGGGGAGGCAGCCCCAGCATTTT.

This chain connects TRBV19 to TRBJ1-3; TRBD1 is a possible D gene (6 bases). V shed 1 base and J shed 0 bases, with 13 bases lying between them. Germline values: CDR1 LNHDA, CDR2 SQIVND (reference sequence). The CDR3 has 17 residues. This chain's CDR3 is CASSIAGQPISGNTIYF. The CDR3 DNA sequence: TGTGCCAGTAGTATAGCCGGACAGCCGATCTCTGGAAACACCATATATTTT.

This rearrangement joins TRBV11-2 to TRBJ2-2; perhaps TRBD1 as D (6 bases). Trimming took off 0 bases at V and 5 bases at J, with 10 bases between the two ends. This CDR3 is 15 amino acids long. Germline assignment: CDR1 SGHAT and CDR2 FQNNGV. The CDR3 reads CASSLEGTPTGELFF. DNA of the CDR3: TGTGCCAGCAGCTTAGAAGGGACACCAACCGGGGAGCTGTTTTTT. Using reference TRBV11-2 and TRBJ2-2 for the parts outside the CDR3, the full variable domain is EAGVAQSPRYKIIEKRQSVAFWCNPISGHATLYWYQQILGQGPKLLIQFQNNGVVDDSQLPKDRFSAERLKGVDSTLKIQPAKLEDSAVYLCASSLEGTPTGELFFGEGSRLTVL.

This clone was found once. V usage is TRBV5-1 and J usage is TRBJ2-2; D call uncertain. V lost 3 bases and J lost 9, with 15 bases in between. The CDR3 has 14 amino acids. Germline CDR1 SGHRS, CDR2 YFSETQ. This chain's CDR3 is CASSSRPSGRELFF. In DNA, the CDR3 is TGCGCCAGCAGCTCCCGGCCTAGTGGCCGGGAGCTGTTTTTT.

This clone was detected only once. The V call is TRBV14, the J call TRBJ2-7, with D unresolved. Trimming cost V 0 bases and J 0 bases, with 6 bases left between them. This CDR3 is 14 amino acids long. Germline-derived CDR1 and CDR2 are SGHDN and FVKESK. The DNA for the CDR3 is TGTGCCAGCAGCCAAGATCCTAGCTCCTACGAGCAGTACTTC. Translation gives CASSQDPSSYEQYF.